A selection of T cell receptor beta chains follows, all from one sample in a study of OX40 agonist ivuxolimab in advanced cancers. Clones were sequenced by immunoSEQ multiplex PCR, and TCRdb holds only the in-frame ones, with some missing. Of approximately 74,000 clones detected, about nine tenths appear once; the ten largest clones hold approximately 0.58%. The sample consisted of CD4+ or CD8+ T cells sorted from blood, taken in a trial of the OX40 agonist ivuxolimab. These receptor sequences come from an adult with an advanced solid tumor such as melanoma, head and neck, liver or kidney cancer. Each CDR3 is given with its conserved first and last residue. The D gene is left open where the match is weak. Where a row states a size, it is once, few, many or the class of an expanded clone; other rows omit it.

j_call d_call clone_size v_call cdr3_aa cdr3_nt
TRBJ1-1 TRBD1 . TRBV27 CASMGQEFTEAFF TGTGCCAGCATGGGACAGGAATTTACTGAAGCTTTCTTT
TRBJ1-2 . . TRBV5-6 CASSLAGQANYGYTF TGTGCCAGCAGCTTGGCAGGGCAGGCTAACTATGGCTACACCTTC
TRBJ2-1 TRBD2 . TRBV23-1 CASSPLTLASGRAGEVKDEQFF TGCGCCAGCAGCCCGCTTACCCTTGCTAGCGGGAGGGCGGGGGAGGTCAAGGATGAGCAGTTCTTC
TRBJ2-2 . . TRBV7-3 CASSPHPLRGELFF TGTGCCAGCAGCCCCCACCCCCTGCGCGGGGAGCTGTTTTTT
TRBJ1-2 TRBD1 . TRBV28 CASSRSGTGVFGYTF TGTGCCAGCAGCCGTTCCGGGACAGGGGTATTCGGCTACACCTTC
TRBJ2-1 TRBD2 . TRBV2 CASRRGTSSYNEQFF TGTGCCAGCAGGCGCGGGACTAGCAGCTACAATGAGCAGTTCTTC
TRBJ2-5 TRBD2 . TRBV2 CASRTGLAGGGTQYF TGTGCCAGCAGGACGGGACTAGCGGGAGGGGGGACCCAGTACTTC
TRBJ2-7 . . TRBV7-2 CASSLAADPVEQYF TGTGCCAGCAGCTTAGCCGCGGACCCGGTCGAGCAGTACTTC
TRBJ1-2 TRBD1 . TRBV7-2 CASSLGQGALGYGYTF TGTGCCAGCAGCTTAGGACAGGGGGCTCTAGGATATGGCTACACCTTC
TRBJ2-6 TRBD1 . TRBV5-4 CASRTGGAGANVLTF TGTGCCAGCAGGACAGGGGGCGCTGGGGCCAACGTCCTGACTTTC
TRBJ2-1 TRBD2 . TRBV28 CASSLGSTTSGRRGEQFF TGTGCCAGCAGTTTAGGGTCCACTACTAGCGGGAGACGAGGTGAGCAGTTCTTC
TRBJ1-3 . . TRBV28 CASNGGQGAGNTIYF TGTGCCAGCAATGGAGGGCAGGGCGCTGGAAACACCATATATTTT
TRBJ2-5 TRBD1 . TRBV7-3 CASSSSRDRGETQYF TGTGCCAGCAGCTCGTCCCGGGACAGGGGAGAGACCCAGTACTTC
TRBJ2-1 . . TRBV6-6 CASSYSRVYNEQFF TGTGCCAGCAGTTACTCCAGGGTCTACAATGAGCAGTTCTTC
TRBJ2-6 . . TRBV19 CASSWISGANVLTF TGTGCCAGTAGTTGGATCTCTGGGGCCAACGTCCTGACTTTC
TRBJ2-7 . . TRBV18 CASSPRGSSYEQYF TGTGCCAGCTCACCACGTGGGAGCTCCTACGAGCAGTACTTC
TRBJ2-1 TRBD2 . TRBV19 CASSRRGDNEQFF TGTGCCAGTAGTCGGCGGGGGGACAATGAGCAGTTCTTC
TRBJ1-5 TRBD1 few TRBV18 CASSPKTGNQPQHF TGTGCCAGCTCACCGAAGACAGGGAATCAGCCCCAGCATTTT
TRBJ2-3 . . TRBV7-3 CASSRVAGSPTDTQYF TGTGCCAGCAGCCGAGTAGCTGGTTCCCCCACAGATACGCAGTATTTT
TRBJ2-5 . . TRBV5-4 CASRFDRSQETQYF TGTGCCAGCAGATTCGACAGGTCCCAAGAGACCCAGTACTTC
TRBJ2-2 TRBD2 . TRBV5-5 CASSLVLAAPFGELFF TGTGCCAGCAGCTTGGTACTAGCGGCACCTTTCGGGGAGCTGTTTTTT
TRBJ2-5 . . TRBV29-1 CSVASGGGNTQYF TGCAGCGTTGCATCGGGAGGGGGCAATACCCAGTACTTC
TRBJ1-4 . . TRBV15 CATSRGQGPTTNEKLFF TGTGCCACCAGCAGAGGGCAGGGGCCCACAACTAATGAAAAACTGTTTTTT
TRBJ2-3 TRBD2 . TRBV6-6 CASSRGRGEGTDTQYF TGTGCCAGCAGCCGGGGACGGGGGGAGGGCACAGATACGCAGTATTTT
TRBJ2-7 . . TRBV11-2 CASSLLQGNHYEQYF TGTGCCAGCAGCTTACTGCAGGGGAACCACTACGAGCAGTACTTC
TRBJ1-2 . . TRBV7-9 CASSLIGTYGYTF TGTGCCAGCAGCTTAATTGGTACCTATGGCTACACCTTC
TRBJ2-1 . few TRBV7-3 CASSSAGAGRRDEQFF TGTGCCAGCAGCTCCGCAGGGGCGGGCCGGAGGGATGAGCAGTTCTTC
TRBJ2-2 . . TRBV9 CASSVAVTGELFF TGTGCCAGCAGCGTAGCGGTCACCGGGGAGCTGTTTTTT
TRBJ1-6 . . TRBV28 CASTKSASPLHF TGTGCCAGCACCAAATCGGCCTCACCCCTCCACTTT
TRBJ2-5 . few TRBV6-6 CASSILGQSPETQYF TGTGCCAGCAGCATCCTAGGGCAATCACCAGAGACCCAGTACTTC
TRBJ2-5 TRBD2 . TRBV28 CASSLWSAGGETQYF TGTGCCAGCAGTTTATGGTCAGCGGGAGGTGAGACCCAGTACTTC
TRBJ2-3 . . TRBV7-6 CASSWAHPTDTQYF TGTGCCAGCAGCTGGGCCCACCCCACAGATACGCAGTATTTT
TRBJ2-3 . . TRBV18 CASSLTELTDTQYF TGTGCCAGCTCACTAACTGAGCTCACAGATACGCAGTATTTT
TRBJ1-5 TRBD1 . TRBV27 CASSLFGTGLNQPQHF TGTGCCAGCAGTTTATTCGGGACAGGGCTCAATCAGCCCCAGCATTTT
TRBJ2-3 . . TRBV6-5 CASSYSGHQSTDTQYF TGTGCCAGCAGTTACTCGGGACACCAGAGCACAGATACGCAGTATTTT
TRBJ2-3 . . TRBV2 CASSHLETTDTQYF TGTGCCAGCAGCCATTTAGAGACGACAGATACGCAGTATTTT
TRBJ1-5 TRBD1 . TRBV7-2 CASTTRDRGSPQHF TGTGCCAGCACCACCCGGGACAGGGGGTCGCCCCAGCATTTT
TRBJ2-7 . . TRBV27 CASRFRGTGTYEQYF TGTGCCAGCCGATTTAGGGGGACGGGGACTTACGAGCAGTACTTC
TRBJ2-3 TRBD2 . TRBV28 CASSRYSGRFSTDTQYF TGTGCCAGCAGCCGATATAGCGGGAGGTTCTCCACAGATACGCAGTATTTT
TRBJ1-2 . . TRBV6-5 CASFRRINYGYTF TGTGCCAGCTTTAGACGGATCAACTATGGCTACACCTTC
TRBJ2-3 . once TRBV5-1 CASSAGQGGTDTQYF TGCGCCAGCAGCGCCGGGCAGGGCGGCACAGATACGCAGTATTTT
TRBJ2-1 TRBD2 . TRBV28 CASSLGLGASGSYNEQFF TGTGCCAGCAGTTTAGGTCTGGGGGCTAGCGGGAGTTACAATGAGCAGTTCTTC
TRBJ2-1 . . TRBV28 CASSFGGTSNEQFF TGTGCCAGCAGTTTTGGGGGGACCAGCAATGAGCAGTTCTTC
TRBJ1-1 . . TRBV6-1 CASSAVLMNTEAFF TGTGCCAGCAGTGCGGTCCTAATGAACACTGAAGCTTTCTTT
TRBJ1-2 . . TRBV20-1 CSARGLYGYTF TGCAGTGCTAGAGGCCTCTATGGCTACACCTTC
TRBJ2-5 . . TRBV7-2 CASRPSRTKTQYF TGTGCCAGCAGACCTTCGAGGACCAAGACCCAGTACTTC
TRBJ2-1 TRBD2 once TRBV28 CASRLTSGSWNEQFF TGTGCCAGCAGACTAACTAGCGGGAGTTGGAATGAGCAGTTCTTC
TRBJ2-2 . . TRBV7-6 CASSLRAGNTGELFF TGTGCCAGCAGCTTAAGGGCCGGGAACACCGGGGAGCTGTTTTTT
TRBJ1-4 . few TRBV6-1 CASSEARWATNEKLFF TGTGCCAGCAGTGAAGCGCGTTGGGCAACTAATGAAAAACTGTTTTTT
TRBJ2-2 . . TRBV6-1 CASSSGQDTGELFF TGTGCCAGCAGTAGTGGGCAGGACACCGGGGAGCTGTTTTTT
TRBJ2-2 . . TRBV5-6 CASSFGPLNTGELFF TGTGCCAGCAGCTTTGGACCCCTGAACACCGGGGAGCTGTTTTTT
TRBJ2-3 . . TRBV13 CASSSRALTDTQYF TGTGCCAGCAGCTCGAGGGCCCTCACAGATACGCAGTATTTT
TRBJ1-1 TRBD1 once TRBV5-1 CASSSGQGAQSEAFF TGCGCCAGCAGCTCGGGACAGGGGGCACAGTCTGAAGCTTTCTTT